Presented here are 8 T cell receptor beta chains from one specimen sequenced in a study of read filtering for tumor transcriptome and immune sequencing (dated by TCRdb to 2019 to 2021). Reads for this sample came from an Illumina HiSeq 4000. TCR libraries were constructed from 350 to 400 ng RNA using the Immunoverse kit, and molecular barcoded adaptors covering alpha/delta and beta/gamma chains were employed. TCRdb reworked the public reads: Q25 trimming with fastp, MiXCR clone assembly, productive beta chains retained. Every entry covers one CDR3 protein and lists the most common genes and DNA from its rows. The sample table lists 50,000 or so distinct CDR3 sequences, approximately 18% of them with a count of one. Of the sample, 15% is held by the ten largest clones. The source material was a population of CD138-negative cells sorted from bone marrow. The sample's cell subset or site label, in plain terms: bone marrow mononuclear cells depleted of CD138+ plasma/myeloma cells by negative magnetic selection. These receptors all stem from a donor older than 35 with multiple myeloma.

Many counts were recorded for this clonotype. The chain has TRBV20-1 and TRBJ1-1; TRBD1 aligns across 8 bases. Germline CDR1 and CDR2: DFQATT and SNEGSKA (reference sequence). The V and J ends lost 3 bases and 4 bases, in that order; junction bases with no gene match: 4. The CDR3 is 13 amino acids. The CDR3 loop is CSASGQGGTEAFF. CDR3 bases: TGCAGTGCTAGTGGACAGGGAGGCACTGAAGCTTTCTTT.

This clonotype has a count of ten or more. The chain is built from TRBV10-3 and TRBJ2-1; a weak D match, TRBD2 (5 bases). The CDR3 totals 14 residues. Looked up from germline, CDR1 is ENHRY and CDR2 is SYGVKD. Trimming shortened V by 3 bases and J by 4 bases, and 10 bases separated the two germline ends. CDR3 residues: CAISDGGVYNEQFF. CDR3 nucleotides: TGTGCCATCAGTGACGGAGGAGTGTACAATGAGCAGTTCTTC.

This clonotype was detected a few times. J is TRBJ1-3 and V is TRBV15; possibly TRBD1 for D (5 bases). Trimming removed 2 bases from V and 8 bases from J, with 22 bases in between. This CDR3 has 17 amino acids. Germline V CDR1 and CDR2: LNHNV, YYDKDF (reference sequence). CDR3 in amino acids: CATSRRQGDGRRDTIYF. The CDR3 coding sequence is TGTGCCACCAGCAGACGCCAAGGGGACGGAAGACGGGACACCATATATTTT.

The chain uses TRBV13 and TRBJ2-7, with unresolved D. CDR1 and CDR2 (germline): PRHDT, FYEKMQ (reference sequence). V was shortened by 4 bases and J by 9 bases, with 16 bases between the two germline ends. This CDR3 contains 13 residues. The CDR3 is CASSYGSGYSQYF. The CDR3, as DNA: TGTGCCAGCAGCTATGGGTCCGGATATTCGCAGTACTTC.

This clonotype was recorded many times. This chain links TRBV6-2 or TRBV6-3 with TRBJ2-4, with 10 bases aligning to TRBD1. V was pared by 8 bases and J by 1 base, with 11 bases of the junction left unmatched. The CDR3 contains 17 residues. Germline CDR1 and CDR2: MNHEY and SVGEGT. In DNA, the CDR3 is TGTGCCAGCCTGACAGGGGGCTCTGATCCGGCCAAAAACATTCAGTACTTC. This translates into CASLTGGSDPAKNIQYF.

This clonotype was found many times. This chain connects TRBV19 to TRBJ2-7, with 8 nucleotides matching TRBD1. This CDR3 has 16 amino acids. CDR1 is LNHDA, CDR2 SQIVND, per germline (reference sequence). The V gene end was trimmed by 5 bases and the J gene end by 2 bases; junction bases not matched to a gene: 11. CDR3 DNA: TGTGCCAGTAGTCGCGGGACAGGTGGTTTTGCCTACGAGCAGTACTTC. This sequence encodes CASSRGTGGFAYEQYF. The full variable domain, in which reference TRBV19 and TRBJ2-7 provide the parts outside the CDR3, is DGGITQSPKYLFRKEGQNVTLSCEQNLNHDAMYWYRQDPGQGLRLIYYSQIVNDFQKGDIAEGYSVSREKKESFPLTVTSAQKNPTAFYLCASSRGTGGFAYEQYFGPGTRLTVT.

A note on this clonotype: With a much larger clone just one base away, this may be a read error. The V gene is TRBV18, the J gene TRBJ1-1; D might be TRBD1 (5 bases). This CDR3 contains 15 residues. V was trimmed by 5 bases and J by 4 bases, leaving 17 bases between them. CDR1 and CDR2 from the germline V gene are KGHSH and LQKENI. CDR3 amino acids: CASSVSGRGFTEAFF. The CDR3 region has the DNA TGTGCCAGCTCAGTTTCGGGACGGGGATTCACTGAAGCTTTCTTT. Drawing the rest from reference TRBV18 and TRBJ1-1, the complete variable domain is NAGVMQNPRHLVRRRGQEARLRCSPMKGHSHVYWYRQLPEEGLKFMVYLQKENIIDESGMPKERFSAEFPKEGPSILRIQQVVRGDSAAYFCASSVSGRGFTEAFFGQGTRLTVV.

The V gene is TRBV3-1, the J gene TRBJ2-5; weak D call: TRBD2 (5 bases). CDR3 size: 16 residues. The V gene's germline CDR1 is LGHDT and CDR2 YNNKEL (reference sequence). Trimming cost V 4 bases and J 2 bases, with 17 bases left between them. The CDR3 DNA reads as TGTGCCAGCAGCCCCCGGATAGCGAGATCTCAAGAGACCCAGTACTTC. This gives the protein CASSPRIARSQETQYF.